This is a list of T cell receptor beta chains from one sample in a study of blood T cell repertoires in COVID-19. TCRdb keeps only in-frame clones here, not all; method: immunoSEQ multiplex PCR. The repertoire has 250,000 to 350,000 clones, around 89% of them found once; the top ten carry 4%. Sequenced: peripheral blood. Receptors were obtained from a woman aged 45-65 years with active or convalescent COVID-19. Each CDR3 is given with its conserved first and last residue. The order of the fields is V gene, clone size, D gene, J gene, CDR3 DNA, CDR3 protein. The D gene is left open where the match is weak. A row's size may be missing; if present it is once, few, many or a size class.

v_gene: TRBV6-2/TRBV6-3; abundance: .; d_gene: .; j_gene: TRBJ1-1; CDR3nt: TGTGCCAGCAGTTACCCTACAGGAAACACTGAAGCTTTCTTT; CDR3aa: CASSYPTGNTEAFF
v_gene: TRBV11-3; abundance: .; d_gene: TRBD2; j_gene: TRBJ2-5; CDR3nt: TGTGCCAGCAGCCCTAGCGGGGGAGGGGAAGAGACCCAGTACTTC; CDR3aa: CASSPSGGGEETQYF
v_gene: TRBV3-1/TRBV3-2; abundance: .; d_gene: .; j_gene: TRBJ1-1; CDR3nt: TGTGCCAGCAGCCAAGAAGTATCAGGTAGCGTCACTGAAGCTTTCTTT; CDR3aa: CASSQEVSGSVTEAFF
v_gene: TRBV7-2; abundance: few; d_gene: TRBD1; j_gene: TRBJ1-1; CDR3nt: TGTGCCAGCAGCCCGGACAGGGGGGACGCTTTCTTT; CDR3aa: CASSPDRGDAFF
v_gene: TRBV7-9; abundance: .; d_gene: .; j_gene: TRBJ2-3; CDR3nt: TGTGCCAGCAGCTCGGACTGGGGCACAGATACGCAGTATTTT; CDR3aa: CASSSDWGTDTQYF
v_gene: TRBV28; abundance: .; d_gene: .; j_gene: TRBJ1-2; CDR3nt: TGTGCCAGCAGTTACACAGGGAACTATGGCTACACCTTC; CDR3aa: CASSYTGNYGYTF
v_gene: TRBV29-1; abundance: .; d_gene: .; j_gene: TRBJ1-2; CDR3nt: TGCAGCGTTGTAAGGCAGGCAGATTCAGAGGGCTACACCTTC; CDR3aa: CSVVRQADSEGYTF
v_gene: TRBV27; abundance: .; d_gene: TRBD1; j_gene: TRBJ1-6; CDR3nt: TGTGCCAGCAGTTTAAGGCAGGGGGGAAGTTCACCCCTCCACTTT; CDR3aa: CASSLRQGGSSPLHF
v_gene: TRBV5-5; abundance: .; d_gene: TRBD2; j_gene: TRBJ2-1; CDR3nt: TGTGCCAGCAGCTTGGTCCTAGCGGGGATCTTCTCCTACAATGAGCAGTTCTTC; CDR3aa: CASSLVLAGIFSYNEQFF
v_gene: TRBV11-2; abundance: .; d_gene: .; j_gene: TRBJ2-3; CDR3nt: TGTGCCAGCAGCTTAGCCAGGTATAGCACAGATACGCAGTATTTT; CDR3aa: CASSLARYSTDTQYF
v_gene: TRBV20-1; abundance: .; d_gene: TRBD1; j_gene: TRBJ1-5; CDR3nt: TGCAGTGCTAGTCTACTTCCGGGACAGGTTGATCAGCCCCAGCATTTT; CDR3aa: CSASLLPGQVDQPQHF
v_gene: TRBV24-1; abundance: once; d_gene: TRBD1; j_gene: TRBJ2-7; CDR3nt: TGTGCCACCAGTGCCCAGGGGGCCCACGAGCAGTACTTC; CDR3aa: CATSAQGAHEQYF
v_gene: TRBV5-4; abundance: .; d_gene: .; j_gene: TRBJ2-5; CDR3nt: TGTGCCAGCAGCGACAGGGCGGGAGGACAAGAGACCCAGTACTTC; CDR3aa: CASSDRAGGQETQYF
v_gene: TRBV29-1; abundance: .; d_gene: TRBD1; j_gene: TRBJ2-2; CDR3nt: TGCAGCGTCACGCCAGGGGGCACCGGGGAGCTGTTTTTT; CDR3aa: CSVTPGGTGELFF
v_gene: TRBV3-1/TRBV3-2; abundance: .; d_gene: TRBD1; j_gene: TRBJ1-2; CDR3nt: TGTGCCAGCAGCCCTAGGGAACAGGGGAGAGGTGGCTACACCTTC; CDR3aa: CASSPREQGRGGYTF
v_gene: TRBV5-1; abundance: .; d_gene: .; j_gene: TRBJ2-3; CDR3nt: TGCGCCAGCAGCTCGGGACACCCGGCAGGCACAGATACGCAGTATTTT; CDR3aa: CASSSGHPAGTDTQYF
v_gene: TRBV10-1; abundance: .; d_gene: TRBD1; j_gene: TRBJ1-6; CDR3nt: TGCGCCCCTCCTCCGGACAGGGCAATGGGGTCCTATAATTCACCCCTCCACTTT; CDR3aa: CAPPPDRAMGSYNSPLHF
v_gene: TRBV18; abundance: .; d_gene: TRBD1; j_gene: TRBJ1-1; CDR3nt: TGTGCCAGCTCGGGGGACAGGAACACTGAAGCTTTCTTT; CDR3aa: CASSGDRNTEAFF
v_gene: TRBV5-4; abundance: .; d_gene: TRBD2; j_gene: TRBJ2-6; CDR3nt: TGTGCCAGCAGACTAGCGGGAGCTGGGGCCAACGTCCTGACTTTC; CDR3aa: CASRLAGAGANVLTF
v_gene: TRBV18; abundance: .; d_gene: TRBD1; j_gene: TRBJ1-1; CDR3nt: TGTGCCAGCTACCGGGACAGACCGAACACTGAAGCTTTCTTT; CDR3aa: CASYRDRPNTEAFF
v_gene: TRBV7-2; abundance: .; d_gene: TRBD2; j_gene: TRBJ2-1; CDR3nt: TGTGCCAGCAGCTCGGGACTAGCGGGAGGATATGAGCAGTTCTTC; CDR3aa: CASSSGLAGGYEQFF
v_gene: TRBV27; abundance: .; d_gene: TRBD1; j_gene: TRBJ1-4; CDR3nt: TGTGCCAGCTGTTCAACAGGGGCCGCAAAGGGGAAACTGTTTTTT; CDR3aa: CASCSTGAAKGKLFF
v_gene: TRBV7-9; abundance: .; d_gene: TRBD1; j_gene: TRBJ2-7; CDR3nt: TGTGCCAGCAGCTCTAGAGGGGGCGCTACACATAAACGCGAGCAGTACTTC; CDR3aa: CASSSRGGATHKREQYF
v_gene: TRBV7-8; abundance: .; d_gene: TRBD1; j_gene: TRBJ2-6; CDR3nt: TGTGCCAGCAGCTTAAGGGGGCAATTTGGGGCCAACGTCCTGACTTTC; CDR3aa: CASSLRGQFGANVLTF
v_gene: TRBV30; abundance: .; d_gene: TRBD1; j_gene: TRBJ2-1; CDR3nt: TGTGCCTGGAGACCGGGACAGGGGGCCGATGAGCAGTTCTTC; CDR3aa: CAWRPGQGADEQFF
v_gene: TRBV15; abundance: .; d_gene: TRBD1; j_gene: TRBJ1-1; CDR3nt: TGTGCCACCGCGGGACAGCTGAACACTGAAGCTTTCTTT; CDR3aa: CATAGQLNTEAFF
v_gene: TRBV27; abundance: .; d_gene: TRBD1; j_gene: TRBJ1-5; CDR3nt: TGTGCCAGCAGTTTAATTGGACAGGGTGTTCAGCCCCAGCATTTT; CDR3aa: CASSLIGQGVQPQHF
v_gene: TRBV2; abundance: few; d_gene: TRBD1; j_gene: TRBJ1-6; CDR3nt: TGTGCCAGCAGCGGACAGGGAGGACGCTCACCCCTCCACTTT; CDR3aa: CASSGQGGRSPLHF
v_gene: TRBV6-5; abundance: .; d_gene: TRBD1; j_gene: TRBJ1-5; CDR3nt: TGTGCCAGCAGTACAGGGGGCGTTCAGCCCCAGCATTTT; CDR3aa: CASSTGGVQPQHF
v_gene: TRBV27; abundance: .; d_gene: .; j_gene: TRBJ1-6; CDR3nt: TGTGCCAGCAGTTTATCCCCTGCAGGGGTTAGCTCCTATAATTCACCCCTCCACTTT; CDR3aa: CASSLSPAGVSSYNSPLHF
v_gene: TRBV23-1; abundance: .; d_gene: .; j_gene: TRBJ1-2; CDR3nt: TGCGCCAGCAGTCAATCCGCCCCTGATGACGGGGGTCCCTTCTATGGCTACACCTTC; CDR3aa: CASSQSAPDDGGPFYGYTF
v_gene: TRBV6-5; abundance: .; d_gene: .; j_gene: TRBJ1-5; CDR3nt: TGTGCCAGCAGCCTGAGGGGGAATCAGCCCCAGCATTTT; CDR3aa: CASSLRGNQPQHF
v_gene: TRBV29-1; abundance: .; d_gene: TRBD1; j_gene: TRBJ1-2; CDR3nt: TGCAGCGTACGACAGGGGGAAGGTGGCTACACCTTC; CDR3aa: CSVRQGEGGYTF
v_gene: TRBV30; abundance: .; d_gene: .; j_gene: TRBJ2-5; CDR3nt: TGTGCCTGGAGATATGACTCGAAGAAGTACCAAGAGACCCAGTACTTC; CDR3aa: CAWRYDSKKYQETQYF
v_gene: TRBV30; abundance: .; d_gene: .; j_gene: TRBJ2-5; CDR3nt: TGTGCCTGGACCCAGGGGGAGACCCAGTACTTC; CDR3aa: CAWTQGETQYF
v_gene: TRBV7-2; abundance: .; d_gene: .; j_gene: TRBJ1-2; CDR3nt: TGTGCCAGCAGTAATCTAAGAGGACAGTTAACTTATGGCTACACCTTC; CDR3aa: CASSNLRGQLTYGYTF
v_gene: TRBV2; abundance: .; d_gene: TRBD1; j_gene: TRBJ2-5; CDR3nt: TGTGCCAGCAGTCCCGATAATAGCAGGGGGACCCAAGAGACCCAGTACTTC; CDR3aa: CASSPDNSRGTQETQYF
v_gene: TRBV18; abundance: few; d_gene: TRBD1; j_gene: TRBJ1-1; CDR3nt: TGTGCCAGCTCCCCTAGAATTCCGGGACAGGGTATAACTGAAGCTTTCTTT; CDR3aa: CASSPRIPGQGITEAFF
v_gene: TRBV5-6; abundance: .; d_gene: TRBD2; j_gene: TRBJ2-1; CDR3nt: TGTGCCAGCAGCTCAGGGACTAGCGGGTACAATGAGCAGTTCTTC; CDR3aa: CASSSGTSGYNEQFF
v_gene: TRBV6-6; abundance: .; d_gene: TRBD1; j_gene: TRBJ1-2; CDR3nt: TGTGCCAGCAGTCCATGGACAGGGGGCCCCTATGGCTACACCTTC; CDR3aa: CASSPWTGGPYGYTF
v_gene: TRBV7-7; abundance: .; d_gene: TRBD1; j_gene: TRBJ2-2; CDR3nt: TGTGCTAGCAGCCAAGACAGGGGTAACACCGGGGAGCTGTTTTTT; CDR3aa: CASSQDRGNTGELFF
v_gene: TRBV28; abundance: few; d_gene: TRBD1; j_gene: TRBJ2-1; CDR3nt: TGTGCCACCTCGACAGGGCTGGATGAGCAGTTCTTC; CDR3aa: CATSTGLDEQFF
v_gene: TRBV19; abundance: few; d_gene: .; j_gene: TRBJ1-4; CDR3nt: TGTGCCAGTATCGGCGACAGCTATGCAACTAATGAAAAACTGTTTTTT; CDR3aa: CASIGDSYATNEKLFF
v_gene: TRBV6-2/TRBV6-3; abundance: few; d_gene: .; j_gene: TRBJ2-5; CDR3nt: TGTGCCAGCAGTTGGACAAACCAAGAGACCCAGTACTTC; CDR3aa: CASSWTNQETQYF
v_gene: TRBV15; abundance: once; d_gene: .; j_gene: TRBJ1-2; CDR3nt: TGTGCCACCAGCAGAGGCAACAGAGATAACTATGGCTACACCTTC; CDR3aa: CATSRGNRDNYGYTF
v_gene: TRBV5-4; abundance: .; d_gene: TRBD1; j_gene: TRBJ2-3; CDR3nt: TGTGCCAGCAGCTTCGAACAGGGGGCAGATACGCAGTATTTT; CDR3aa: CASSFEQGADTQYF
v_gene: TRBV5-1; abundance: .; d_gene: TRBD2; j_gene: TRBJ2-5; CDR3nt: TGCGCCAGCAGCCCGACTAGCGGGAGGGCCCCAGAGACCCAGTACTTC; CDR3aa: CASSPTSGRAPETQYF
v_gene: TRBV6-6; abundance: .; d_gene: TRBD1; j_gene: TRBJ1-2; CDR3nt: TGTGCCAGCAGTTACCCAGGGACAGAGGAGGGCTACACCTTC; CDR3aa: CASSYPGTEEGYTF
v_gene: TRBV11-2; abundance: .; d_gene: .; j_gene: TRBJ2-1; CDR3nt: TGTGCCAGCAACTTCCGGGACACCTCCTACAATGAGCAGTTCTTC; CDR3aa: CASNFRDTSYNEQFF
v_gene: TRBV20-1; abundance: .; d_gene: TRBD2; j_gene: TRBJ2-3; CDR3nt: TGCAGTGCAAGTAGCGGGGGGGCAGATACGCAGTATTTT; CDR3aa: CSASSGGADTQYF
v_gene: TRBV18; abundance: .; d_gene: TRBD1; j_gene: TRBJ1-1; CDR3nt: TGTGCCAGCTCACCCTTCCCGGGACAGGGCACTGAAGCTTTCTTT; CDR3aa: CASSPFPGQGTEAFF
v_gene: TRBV16; abundance: .; d_gene: TRBD1; j_gene: TRBJ1-6; CDR3nt: TGTGCCAGCAGCCACGTTGGACAGGGAAGTTCACCCCTCCACTTT; CDR3aa: CASSHVGQGSSPLHF
v_gene: TRBV12-3/TRBV12-4; abundance: .; d_gene: TRBD1; j_gene: TRBJ1-1; CDR3nt: TGTGCCAGCACCCGACCAGGGGGCACTGAAGCTTTCTTT; CDR3aa: CASTRPGGTEAFF